This T cell receptor beta chain was sequenced in a study of T cell repertoires in cytomegalovirus infection (dated by TCRdb to about 2019). For the wider study: Because public TCR beta signatures pointed to carriage of CMV infection together with the matching HLA type, the HLA type of each donor mattered for the analysis. General findings and caveats noted by the study authors: Carriers of CMV infection plus the relevant HLA type were discriminated by the cumulative frequency of public TCR beta family members in the study cohort and in an independent approximately 350-donor cohort. The ex vivo response was dominated by HLA-C-restricted CMV-specific TCR beta clonotypes, which also provided the single most frequent clonotype in two of eight donors.

The sample was run on an Illumina HiSeq 1500. Starting from the raw public reads, TCRdb applied fastp trimming at Q25, assembled clones with MiXCR and retained in-frame beta chains. Under each unique CDR3 protein, matching rows form one entry showing the most common genes and DNA. The sample has around 740,000 distinct CDR3 sequences on record, under 40% of them singletons. The top ten clonotypes cover 2.5% to 3% of the sample. In regard to this clonotype: Its antigen remains undetermined. No base-level quality is on record; no much larger clone is a single base apart.

CDR1 SEHNR and CDR2 FQNEAQ were looked up in the germline V gene (reference sequence). At the junction V is shortened by 5 bases and J by 5 bases, with 15 bases in between. The CDR3 sequence holds 15 residues, the cysteine and phenylalanine included. The retained sequence is limited to the CDR3, 45 bases, with the frame set at the first base. The sequence links TRBV7-9 to TRBJ1-4, with TRBD1 tentatively as D gene (6 bases match). The sequence derives from a human donor in good health (CMV status not recorded). Some clones in this sample may be carry-over from other donors' samples. Sequencing used PBMCs. The nucleotide sequence reads as follows: TGTGCCAGCAGCCCGATGAGGCAGGGGAATGAAAAACTGTTTTTT. The resulting protein is CASSPMRQGNEKLFF.